Shown below are 21 T cell receptor beta chains from a single sample sequenced in a study of Graves' ophthalmopathy and Graves' hyperthyroidism (dated by TCRdb to 2017 to 2018). Sequencer: Illumina HiSeq 2000. For repertoire sequencing, the TCR beta CDR3 regions were amplified from RNA transcripts. A first-round RT-PCR used HTBI primers with the Qiagen OneStep RT-PCR kit, followed by a second-round multiplex PCR, size selection and purification. TCRdb passed the public sequencing reads through fastp at Q25 and MiXCR, retaining productive beta sequences. Every distinct CDR3 protein forms one entry, paired with its most common genes and DNA. The sample records around 1,200,000 distinct CDR3 sequences, around a third of which are singletons. The ten largest clones add up to 11% of the sample. Material for sequencing was peripheral blood or thyroid tissue (not recorded which). All receptors derive from an adult man with Graves' hyperthyroidism.

This clonotype was detected ten times or more. The chain combines TRBV15 with TRBJ1-2; D may be TRBD1 (5 bases). This CDR3 is built from 14 residues. The germline V gene has CDR1 LNHNV and CDR2 YYDKDF (reference sequence). V was cut by 0 bases and J by 8 bases, with 13 bases left in between. CDR3 DNA: TGTGCCACCAGCAGAGACCTTCAGGGAGACGGCTACACCTTC. Translating gives CATSRDLQGDGYTF.

V is TRBV20-1 and J is TRBJ1-1; a weak D match, TRBD1 (5 bases). Germline V CDR1 and CDR2: DFQATT, SNEGSKA (reference sequence). Deletions cut 2 bases from V and 6 bases from J, with 13 bases between. The CDR3 sequence is 13 residues long. Written as DNA, the CDR3 is TGCAGTGCTAGATCCGGGGGGGGGTCTGAAGCTTTCTTT. It codes for CSARSGGGSEAFF.

About this clonotype: One end of the junction fails to match germline, which may point to a read error. The chain joins TRBV6-1 to TRBJ1-1; possibly TRBD1 for D (5 bases). CDR3 size: 13 residues. Germline V gene sequence: CDR1 MNHNS, CDR2 SASEGT. This chain's CDR3 is CASSEGPGYSCNF. The CDR3 DNA reads TGTGCCAGCAGTGAGGGGCCGGGATACTCATGTAACTTT.

This clonotype was seen more than once but under ten times. The chain carries TRBV12-3 or TRBV12-4 and TRBJ1-1; D not resolved. V was shortened by 6 bases and J by 8 bases, with 13 bases between the two germline ends. The length of the CDR3 is 12 residues. This CDR3 reads CASSPGRREAFF. The DNA of the CDR3 is TGTGCCAGCAGCCCCGGGAGGAGGGAAGCTTTCTTT.

This clonotype turned up a few times. The chain links TRBV2 to TRBJ2-7; 9 positions match TRBD1. Germline trimming cut 5 bases from V and 5 bases from J; bases unmatched to any gene: 10. This CDR3 is 15 amino acids long. Germline CDR1 and CDR2: SNHLY and FYNNEI. CDR3 loop: CASSSVGQGLHEQYF. CDR3 DNA sequence: TGTGCCAGCAGTTCGGTAGGACAGGGGCTCCACGAGCAGTACTTC.

CDR3 in amino acids: CASYRGDSGNTIYF. CDR3 coding DNA: TGTGCCAGTTATCGGGGAGACTCTGGAAACACCATATATTTT. The chain links TRBV19 to TRBJ1-3; D not certain. Trimming removed 8 bases at V and 0 bases at J, with 11 bases between. Germline values: CDR1 LNHDA, CDR2 SQIVND (reference sequence). The CDR3 covers 14 residues.

The chain uses TRBV29-1 and TRBJ1-3; D is possibly TRBD1 (6 bases). The germline CDR1 and CDR2 sequences are SQVTM and ANQGSEA. The CDR3 has 14 amino acids. Trimming took off 6 bases at V and 3 bases at J, with 15 bases between the two ends. In DNA form, the CDR3 reads TGCAGCGTGGAAAGGGGGGCTGGTGGAAACACCATATATTTT. This encodes CSVERGAGGNTIYF.

The sample holds a few counts of this clonotype. The chain has TRBV7-3 and TRBJ1-1; 7 bases match TRBD1. The germline V gene has CDR1 SGHTA and CDR2 FQGTGA. V lost 5 bases and J lost 8; bases outside the gene matches: 11. The CDR3 sequence is 14 residues long. For the CDR3, the DNA is TGTGCCAGCAGCAAAAGTTCAGGGGGACCCGAAGCTTTCTTT. Amino acids: CASSKSSGGPEAFF.

The table lists this clonotype with a count of one. The chain couples TRBV20-1 to TRBJ2-5; the D is unclear. The CDR3 runs 8 residues. With 1 base removed from V and 13 bases from J, the gap between germline ends came to 4 bases. CDR1 and CDR2 from the germline V gene are DFQATT and SNEGSKA (reference sequence). The chain's CDR3 is CSARGMYF. The CDR3 coding sequence is TGCAGTGCTAGAGGCATGTACTTC.

This clonotype has only a few counts. V usage is TRBV7-2 and J usage is TRBJ2-3; the D gene could be TRBD1 or TRBD2 (5 bases each). V shed 3 bases and J shed 1 base, with 14 bases lying between them. Germline loops: CDR1 SGHTA, CDR2 FQGNSA. The CDR3 totals 16 residues. The CDR3 bases are TGTGCCAGCAGCTTGGGGCTGGGTAGCGGCACAGATACGCAGTATTTT. Residues: CASSLGLGSGTDTQYF.

In this sample, this clonotype turned up many times. The chain combines TRBV4-1 with TRBJ2-5; 8 positions match TRBD2. Germline CDR1 is MGHRA and CDR2 is YSYEKL. This CDR3 has 16 amino acids. V dropped 0 bases and J dropped 3; count of bases not matched to a gene: 6. This CDR3 is CASSQDRAAGEETQYF. The DNA for the CDR3 is TGCGCCAGCAGCCAAGATAGGGCAGCGGGGGAAGAGACCCAGTACTTC.

This clonotype was recorded at least ten times. The chain is built from TRBV10-3 and TRBJ1-4; D is unclear. Germline V gene data show CDR1 as ENHRY and CDR2 as SYGVKD. V lost 4 bases and J lost 8, with 11 bases in between. This CDR3 is 13 amino acids long. In DNA form, the CDR3 reads TGTGCCATCAGTGGGAGCTACAAGGAAAAACTGTTTTTT. It encodes CAISGSYKEKLFF.

In its sample, this clonotype was seen many times. The chain combines TRBV10-3 with TRBJ1-2; D gene unclear. The ends were cut back, 7 bases at V and 2 bases at J, with 11 bases in the middle. The CDR3 consists of 13 residues. Per the germline V gene, CDR1 is ENHRY and CDR2 is SYGVKD. The CDR3 loop is CAIMDTVNYGYTF. The CDR3 region has the DNA TGTGCCATCATGGATACGGTCAACTATGGCTACACCTTC.

The genes are TRBV29-1 and TRBJ1-1, with 7 positions matching TRBD1. The ends lost 8 bases at V and 10 bases at J; junction bases unmatched: 10. The CDR3 contains 11 residues. Germline V gene lookup returns CDR1 SQVTM and CDR2 ANQGSEA. The CDR3 region is CSRRQGSSAFF. CDR3 nucleotides: TGCAGCAGACGACAGGGCTCGTCAGCTTTCTTT.

This clonotype has at least ten counts. The chain joins TRBV12-3 or TRBV12-4 to TRBJ2-7; maybe TRBD2 (6 bases). The CDR3 has 14 amino acids. Trimming stripped 3 bases from V and 6 bases from J, with 15 bases between. The CDR3 coding sequence is TGTGCCAGCAGTTTGATCGGGGGAGTCGCCGAGCAGTACTTC. This translates into CASSLIGGVAEQYF.

This sequence joins TRBV15 and TRBJ2-7; 10 positions agree with TRBD1. J was trimmed by 2 bases and V by 3 bases; bases with no gene match: 7. The CDR3 loop spans 16 amino acids. From germline, CDR1 is LNHNV and CDR2 YYDKDF (reference sequence). DNA for the CDR3: TGTGCCACCAGCAGCCCGAGGACAGGGGGGACCTACGAGCAGTACTTC. Protein sequence: CATSSPRTGGTYEQYF. Together with reference TRBV15 and TRBJ2-7, the CDR3 gives the full variable domain: DAMVIQNPRYQVTQFGKPVTLSCSQTLNHNVMYWYQQKSSQAPKLLFHYYDKDFNNEADTPDNFQSRRPNTSFCFLDIRSPGLGDTAMYLCATSSPRTGGTYEQYFGPGTRLTVT.

The V call is TRBV19, the J call TRBJ1-5; D uncertain. The V and J ends lost 11 bases and 3 bases respectively, with 14 bases between them. The CDR3 loop spans 13 amino acids. Germline V gives CDR1 LNHDA, CDR2 SQIVND (reference sequence). The CDR3 loop is CAWSETDNQPQHF. The DNA of the CDR3 is TGTGCCTGGAGTGAGACCGACAATCAGCCCCAGCATTTT.

This clonotype was counted a single time. This chain links TRBV2 with TRBJ1-6; TRBD1 is a possible D gene (5 bases). Germline lookup yields CDR1 SNHLY and CDR2 FYNNEI. Trimming stripped 6 bases from V and 8 bases from J, with 14 bases between. The length of the CDR3 is 14 residues. Written as DNA, the CDR3 is TGTGCCAGCAGCGCCGGGACGGCCGATTCACCCCTCCACTTT. This gives the protein CASSAGTADSPLHF.

Details on this clonotype: Being one base from a much bigger clone, this may be a read error. The rearrangement links TRBV20-1 to TRBJ2-5, with D uncertain. The CDR3 consists of 14 residues. V lost 6 bases, J lost 3 bases, and 17 bases lay in between. CDR1 and CDR2 from the germline V gene are DFQATT and SNEGSKA (reference sequence). The CDR3 bases are TGCAGTGCAAACCCGAGTCAGAGGAAAGAGACCCAGTACTTC. Amino acids: CSANPSQRKETQYF.

This clonotype has just a few counts. CDR3 protein: CSVTSPGSNYEQYF. DNA for the CDR3: TGCAGCGTTACCTCCCCCGGCAGTAACTACGAGCAGTACTTC. V is TRBV29-1 and J is TRBJ2-7; no clear D. CDR3 size: 14 residues. In germline, CDR1 is SQVTM, CDR2 ANQGSEA. Between the trimmed V and J ends, which lost 5 bases and 3 bases, there was a span of 17 bases.

This clonotype was seen repeatedly, ten times or more. The chain combines TRBV9 with TRBJ1-5; D is undetermined. Trimming cost V 0 bases and J 1 base, with 8 bases left between them. In germline, CDR1 is SGDLS, CDR2 YYNGEE. The CDR3 contains 15 residues. The CDR3 reads CASSVDGGSNQPQHF. CDR3 nucleotide sequence: TGTGCCAGCAGCGTAGACGGCGGCAGCAATCAGCCCCAGCATTTT.